These 6 T cell receptor beta chains were all obtained from the same sample, sequenced in a study of T cell responses to AZD1222 COVID-19 vaccine (dated by TCRdb to the early 2020s). According to the study, the label for this sample's time point signals: baseline before first vaccination. Per the publication, the treatment or condition label means: meningococcal conjugate vaccine given as trial control. The library was obtained by the immunoSEQ multiplex PCR assay. The table comes from immuneACCESS by way of TCRdb, which keeps in-frame sequences with V and J called. Part of the clones is missing from these tables; in studies checked, under half for an unresolved V gene and the rest for unknown reasons. Recorded for this sample are 120,000 to 150,000 clones; 75% to 85% of them occurred a single time. About 4% of the sample belongs to the ten largest clones. The sequencing used peripheral blood, collected on day 0 of MenACWY control vaccination. The receptors here all came from an adult in good health.

This sequence joins TRBV5-1 and TRBJ2-1; TRBD2 aligns across 11 bases. Germline trimming cut 0 bases from V and 0 bases from J; bases unmatched to any gene: 2. The CDR3 is made up of 17 amino acids. Germline loops: CDR1 SGHRS, CDR2 YFSETQ. The CDR3 sequence: CASSLVTSGSSYNEQFF. The CDR3 bases are TGCGCCAGCAGCTTGGTAACTAGCGGGAGCTCCTACAATGAGCAGTTCTTC.

The CDR3 protein is CASSKSQTTNYGYTF. The CDR3 coding sequence is TGTGCCAGCAGTAAAAGCCAGACAACTAACTATGGCTACACCTTC. The rearrangement joins TRBV2 to TRBJ1-2, with D unresolved. Trimming pared 5 bases from V and 0 bases from J, leaving 13 bases between. Germline assignment: CDR1 SNHLY and CDR2 FYNNEI. The CDR3 extends over 15 amino acids. The full variable domain, completed using reference TRBV2 and TRBJ1-2, is EPEVTQTPSHQVTQMGQEVILRCVPISNHLYFYWYRQILGQKVEFLVSFYNNEISEKSEIFDDQFSVERPDGSNFTLKIRSTKLEDSAMYFCASSKSQTTNYGYTFGSGTRLTVV.

The gene calls are TRBV10-2 and TRBJ1-5; D perhaps matches TRBD1 (6 bases). V lost 5 bases to trimming and J lost 6 bases, with 14 bases between them. The CDR3 covers 14 residues. The germline gives CDR1 WSHSY, CDR2 SAAADI. CDR3 sequence: CASSSNRDGQPQHF. The CDR3 region has the DNA TGCGCCAGCAGTAGCAACAGGGACGGTCAGCCCCAGCATTTT.

In its sample, this clone was seen once. The rearrangement uses TRBV28 and TRBJ2-1, with TRBD1 identical over 12 bases. In germline, CDR1 is MDHEN, CDR2 SYDVKM. V shed 5 bases and J 14 bases; nucleotides not matched to a gene: 19. The CDR3 covers 17 residues. As DNA, the CDR3 is TGTGCCAGCAGTCGGGACCCATCCGGGACAGGGGGCTCCGAGGAGTTCTTC. It encodes CASSRDPSGTGGSEEFF.

The gene calls are TRBV11-2 and TRBJ2-7; 7 positions agree with TRBD1. The CDR3 is 14 residues long. After removal of 2 bases from V and 0 bases from J, the junction contained 1 base not matched to a gene. Germline CDR1 SGHAT, CDR2 FQNNGV. CDR3 DNA sequence: TGTGCCAGCAGCTTATGGGACAGCTCCTACGAGCAGTACTTC. It codes for CASSLWDSSYEQYF.

This clone was seen just once. This chain uses TRBV20-1 with TRBJ2-2; 8 bases are shared with TRBD1. J was trimmed by 7 bases and V by 3 bases; bases with no gene match: 10. The CDR3 is 15 residues long. Germline CDR1 and CDR2: DFQATT and SNEGSKA (reference sequence). CDR3 region: CSASTGGSPLGELFF. CDR3 sequence (DNA): TGCAGTGCTAGTACAGGGGGGTCCCCCCTCGGGGAGCTGTTTTTT.